These 5 T cell receptor beta chains share one sample of origin, sequenced in a study of identical twins (TCRdb year 2016). Library prep was done by 5' RACE. Sequencer: Illumina HiSeq 2000. TCRdb itself trimmed the public reads at Q25 with fastp, ran MiXCR and retained productive beta chains. Here each entry gathers all rows of one CDR3 protein and keeps the most common genes and DNA. The sample table holds around 690,000 distinct CDR3 sequences, of which over 20% were seen once. The top ten constitute 4% to 5.5% of the sample. These data also formed part of another study, on T cells expressing NK-cell markers.

The sequencing sample was made of PBMCs. All receptors derive from a woman younger than 35 in good health.

The chain recombines TRBV4-1 with TRBJ2-5; the D call may be TRBD1 or TRBD2 (5 bases each). Per germline, CDR1 MGHRA and CDR2 YSYEKL. The CDR3 is made up of 16 amino acids. The V end lost 1 base, the J end lost 2 bases, and 14 bases lay between the germline ends. CDR3 in amino acids: CASSQGTRRGQETQYF. The CDR3 coding sequence is TGCGCCAGCAGCCAAGGGACAAGACGAGGGCAAGAGACCCAGTACTTC.

The chain is built from TRBV12-3 or TRBV12-4 and TRBJ2-1; 7 bases match TRBD2. This CDR3 region has 17 residues. J was trimmed by 2 bases and V by 4 bases; bases with no gene match: 11. CDR3 sequence reads: CASSSPILARPYNEQFF. The CDR3 DNA sequence: TGTGCCAGCAGTTCCCCAATACTAGCGAGACCCTACAATGAGCAGTTCTTC.

There are a few counts of this clonotype. The chain couples TRBV15 to TRBJ2-1, with 8 positions matching TRBD2. V shed 6 bases, J shed 15 bases, and the junction held 19 bases outside the gene matches. Germline loops: CDR1 LNHNV, CDR2 YYDKDF (reference sequence). CDR3 size: 15 residues. CDR3 bases: TGTGCCACCAGTCCGAGATACAAAAATAGCGGGGCGTCGTTCTTC. Protein: CATSPRYKNSGASFF.

The chain carries TRBV20-1 and TRBJ2-3; tentatively, D is TRBD2 (7 bases). Trimming removed 6 bases from V and 4 bases from J, with 17 bases in between. The CDR3 totals 14 residues. CDR1 is DFQATT and CDR2 is SNEGSKA in the germline V gene (reference sequence). CDR3 sequence: CSAGLGGGADTQYF. The CDR3 DNA follows: TGCAGTGCGGGCCTAGGGGGGGGAGCAGATACGCAGTATTTT.

The chain uses TRBV2 and TRBJ2-7, with D perhaps TRBD1 (6 bases). Per the germline V gene, CDR1 is SNHLY and CDR2 is FYNNEI. Trimming left V 0 bases short and J 4 bases short, with 7 bases between. This CDR3 spans 13 amino acids. The CDR3 bases are TGTGCCAGCAGTGAAGCTCAGGGGTACGAGCAGTACTTC. Its protein product is CASSEAQGYEQYF.